The 27 T cell receptor beta chains reported below all come from one sample, sequenced in a study of blood T cell repertoires in COVID-19. Assay used: immunoSEQ multiplex PCR; TCRdb lists only in-frame clones, some missing. The sample lists approximately 140,000 clones, 75% to 90% seen once, with over 2% in the top ten. The sample consisted of peripheral blood. The receptors shown here come from a man aged 65 to 79 with acute or convalescent COVID-19.

The V gene is TRBV3-1 (or the pseudogene TRBV3-2), the J gene TRBJ2-1, with 9 nucleotides matching TRBD2. The CDR3 contains 16 residues. Trimming removed 1 base from V and 7 bases from J; junction bases left unmatched: 8. The germline V gene has CDR1 LGHDT and CDR2 YNNKEL (reference sequence). The CDR3 DNA sequence: TGTGCCAGCAGCCAAGGAGTAGCGGGAGTAGGGAATGAGCAGTTCTTC. Amino acids: CASSQGVAGVGNEQFF.

In nucleotides, the CDR3 is TGCGCCAGCAGTGTCGGGGTAGGGGAGACCCAGTACTTC. It encodes CASSVGVGETQYF. The J gene is TRBJ2-5, the V gene TRBV10-1; weak D call: TRBD2 (5 bases). The CDR3 has 13 residues. Germline CDR1 WNHNN, CDR2 SYGVQD (reference sequence). The ends were cut back, 4 bases at V and 5 bases at J, with 11 bases in the middle.

This clone was detected a few times. The V and J genes are TRBV6-1 and TRBJ2-2; 12 bases match TRBD2. The CDR3 is 18 residues long. V trimming: 4 bases; J trimming: 8 bases; junction bases outside the gene matches: 14. In germline, CDR1 is MNHNS, CDR2 SASEGT. The DNA for the CDR3 is TGTGCCAGCAGTGGGTCACTAGCGGGGGGCCCAAGGGAGGGGGAGCTGTTTTTT. This codes for CASSGSLAGGPREGELFF.

This chain uses TRBV6-1 with TRBJ1-5; D ambiguous. The germline V and J ends were trimmed by 2 bases and 0 bases, with 5 bases remaining between them. This CDR3 spans 14 amino acids. Per germline, CDR1 MNHNS and CDR2 SASEGT. The chain's CDR3 is CASSEQASNQPQHF. The CDR3 nucleotides are TGTGCCAGCAGTGAACAGGCTAGCAATCAGCCCCAGCATTTT.

In DNA, the CDR3 is TGTGCCACCAGCGGATCAAACAGGGTCGACACCGGGGAGCTGTTTTTT. Translation gives CATSGSNRVDTGELFF. The rearrangement joins TRBV15 to TRBJ2-2, with a weak D call TRBD1 (6 bases). The CDR3 spans 16 residues. From germline, CDR1 is LNHNV and CDR2 YYDKDF (reference sequence). V lost 5 bases and J lost 3, with 16 bases in between.

The chain has TRBV5-1 and TRBJ1-2; 7 bases are a match to TRBD1. The CDR3 contains 14 residues. Losses at the gene ends were 5 bases for V and 4 bases for J; bases not matched to a gene: 8. Germline V gene lookup returns CDR1 SGHRS and CDR2 YFSETQ. CDR3 DNA: TGCGCCAGCAGAACCGACAGGGTGCCCTATGGCTACACCTTC. This encodes CASRTDRVPYGYTF. The whole variable domain, filled in from reference TRBV5-1 and TRBJ1-2, reads KAGVTQTPRYLIKTRGQQVTLSCSPISGHRSVSWYQQTPGQGLQFLFEYFSETQRNKGNFPGRFSGRQFSNSRSEMNVSTLELGDSALYLCASRTDRVPYGYTFGSGTRLTVV.

The genes are TRBV3-1 (or the pseudogene TRBV3-2) and TRBJ1-5; 7 nucleotides match TRBD1. Germline trimming cut 2 bases from V and 2 bases from J; bases unmatched to any gene: 6. The CDR3 extends over 16 amino acids. Per the germline V gene, CDR1 is LGHDT and CDR2 is YNNKEL (reference sequence). CDR3 coding DNA: TGTGCCAGCAGCCAATCAGGGGGGAAAGGCAATCAGCCCCAGCATTTT. Encoded protein: CASSQSGGKGNQPQHF.

This clone was observed once. Other nucleotide sequences from this sample produce the same CDR3. This chain joins TRBV29-1 and TRBJ1-1; weak D call: TRBD1 (5 bases). The CDR3 totals 13 residues. The V end was cut by 3 bases, the J end by 5 bases, with 13 bases between. Germline CDR1 SQVTM, CDR2 ANQGSEA. The CDR3 region has the DNA TGCAGCGTTGAGGCCACCGGGGGGACTGAAGCTTTCTTT. Protein sequence: CSVEATGGTEAFF.

This clone appeared once. This chain connects TRBV7-9 to TRBJ2-3; D is ambiguous. CDR3 length: 15 residues. V was cut by 2 bases and J by 3 bases, with 12 bases left in between. Germline values: CDR1 SEHNR, CDR2 FQNEAQ (reference sequence). This chain's CDR3 is CASSLSVIETDTQYF. The CDR3 region has the DNA TGTGCCAGCAGCTTATCTGTTATTGAGACAGATACGCAGTATTTT.

The chain carries TRBV6-5 and TRBJ1-3; D may be TRBD1 (5 bases). This CDR3 contains 15 residues. The germline CDR1 and CDR2 sequences are MNHEY and SVGAGI. The V gene lost 6 bases and the J gene lost 8 bases, with 20 bases spanning the gap. Here the CDR3 reads CASSQAAGLAYTIYF. DNA for the CDR3: TGTGCCAGCAGCCAAGCCGCGGGACTGGCATACACCATATATTTT.

This clone was observed once. The chain uses TRBV30 and TRBJ1-1; D not resolved. This CDR3 is 13 amino acids long. The V gene's germline CDR1 is GTSNPN and CDR2 SVGIG (reference sequence). Trimming left V 0 bases short and J 3 bases short, with 8 bases between. CDR3 loop: CAWSVGGHTEAFF. As DNA, the CDR3 is TGTGCCTGGAGTGTGGGAGGTCACACTGAAGCTTTCTTT.

The chain has TRBV11-1 and TRBJ2-2, with a possible D match to TRBD1 (6 bases). V lost 8 bases and J 2 bases, leaving 15 bases between the germline ends. The CDR3 totals 15 residues. Germline assignment: CDR1 SGHAT and CDR2 FQDESV (reference sequence). Here the CDR3 DNA reads TGTGCCAGCGGCTCGGGACAAGCAAACACCGGGGAGCTGTTTTTT. Translation: CASGSGQANTGELFF. Using reference TRBV11-1 and TRBJ2-2 for the parts outside the CDR3, the full variable domain is EAEVAQSPRYKITEKSQAVAFWCDPISGHATLYWYRQILGQGPELLVQFQDESVVDDSQLPKDRFSAERLKGVDSTLKIQPAELGDSAMYLCASGSGQANTGELFFGEGSRLTVL.

The V call is TRBV19, the J call TRBJ2-4, with D perhaps matching TRBD1 (6 bases). Trimming took 5 bases from V and 5 from J, leaving 10 bases between them. The CDR3 has 13 amino acids. The germline V gene has CDR1 LNHDA and CDR2 SQIVND (reference sequence). CDR3 in DNA: TGTGCCAGTAGTGTGGGACACCAAAACATTCAGTACTTC. It encodes CASSVGHQNIQYF.

The J gene is TRBJ1-2, the V gene TRBV5-1; 8 positions agree with TRBD1. The ends lost 3 bases at V and 5 bases at J; junction bases unmatched: 6. The CDR3 covers 14 residues. Germline lookup yields CDR1 SGHRS and CDR2 YFSETQ. The CDR3 sequence is CASSSPGQAYGYTF. The CDR3 DNA reads TGCGCCAGCAGCTCACCGGGACAGGCATATGGCTACACCTTC. Looking up the rest from reference TRBV5-1 and TRBJ1-2 gives the full variable domain: KAGVTQTPRYLIKTRGQQVTLSCSPISGHRSVSWYQQTPGQGLQFLFEYFSETQRNKGNFPGRFSGRQFSNSRSEMNVSTLELGDSALYLCASSSPGQAYGYTFGSGTRLTVV.

The chain links TRBV27 to TRBJ2-1; 9 nucleotides match TRBD2. V lost 1 base and J lost 7; bases outside the gene matches: 5. Germline V gene data show CDR1 as MNHEY and CDR2 as SMNVEV (reference sequence). The CDR3 spans 15 residues. The CDR3 nucleotides read TGTGCCAGCAGTTTATTGGCGGGGGGGCATAATGAGCAGTTCTTC. Protein product: CASSLLAGGHNEQFF.

The chain couples TRBV11-2 to TRBJ1-1; D not certain. In germline, CDR1 is SGHAT, CDR2 FQNNGV. The CDR3 runs 16 residues. Trimming left V 4 bases short and J 1 base short, with 16 bases between. The CDR3 nucleotides are TGTGCCAGCAGCTCAGCCTTGGCGGGGTCGAACACTGAAGCTTTCTTT. Encoded protein: CASSSALAGSNTEAFF.

This rearrangement joins TRBV7-2 to TRBJ1-5; D possibly corresponds to TRBD1 (6 bases). V shed 1 base and J shed 1 base, with 14 bases lying between them. Germline V gene sequence: CDR1 SGHTA, CDR2 FQGNSA. The CDR3 is 17 amino acids. The DNA for the CDR3 is TGTGCCAGCAGCTTAGAATCAGGGGTAGGGAGCAATCAGCCCCAGCATTTT. It translates to CASSLESGVGSNQPQHF.

The chain joins TRBV19 to TRBJ1-5; D may be TRBD1 (6 bases). This CDR3 has 14 amino acids. Germline values: CDR1 LNHDA, CDR2 SQIVND (reference sequence). In DNA, the CDR3 is TGTGCTACAACCTCAGGGGTCCAAAATCAGCCCCAGCATTTT. Translation: CATTSGVQNQPQHF.

The rearrangement uses TRBV2 and TRBJ1-1; 7 nucleotides align to TRBD1. This CDR3 has 14 amino acids. The germline V gene has CDR1 SNHLY and CDR2 FYNNEI. J gave up 0 bases and V 5 bases, and 3 bases lay outside the gene matches. The CDR3 sequence: CASSPTGLNTEAFF. In DNA form, the CDR3 reads TGTGCCAGCAGTCCGACAGGGCTGAACACTGAAGCTTTCTTT.

This sequence joins TRBV6-1 and TRBJ1-5, with 7 bases that match TRBD1. Germline V gives CDR1 MNHNS, CDR2 SASEGT. This CDR3 is built from 17 residues. V shed 4 bases and J 0 bases; nucleotides not matched to a gene: 9. The CDR3 is CASSADFGTDSNQPQHF. The CDR3 coding sequence is TGTGCCAGCAGTGCCGATTTCGGGACAGATAGCAATCAGCCCCAGCATTTT.

This clone came up a few times. The genes are TRBV3-1 (or the pseudogene TRBV3-2) and TRBJ1-1, with D possibly being TRBD1 (5 bases). The V gene lost 4 bases and the J gene lost 0 bases, with 9 bases spanning the gap. Germline V gene sequence: CDR1 LGHDT, CDR2 YNNKEL (reference sequence). The length of the CDR3 is 14 residues. The CDR3 region has the DNA TGTGCCAGCAGCCTCAGGGCTATGAACACTGAAGCTTTCTTT. This codes for CASSLRAMNTEAFF.

The chain carries TRBV15 and TRBJ2-1; 10 nucleotides agree with TRBD2. V shed 3 bases and J 3 bases; nucleotides not matched to a gene: 5. Germline CDR1 LNHNV, CDR2 YYDKDF (reference sequence). This CDR3 is 16 amino acids long. CDR3: CATSSTTSGVYNEQFF. The DNA of the CDR3 is TGTGCCACCAGCAGCACCACTAGCGGGGTCTACAATGAGCAGTTCTTC.

The chain combines TRBV29-1 with TRBJ1-2; D is ambiguous. The CDR3 has 13 amino acids. V lost 6 bases and J lost 3, with 14 bases in between. From germline, CDR1 is SQVTM and CDR2 ANQGSEA. The CDR3 is CSVWAAVDYGYTF. CDR3 DNA sequence: TGCAGCGTGTGGGCAGCAGTCGACTATGGCTACACCTTC.

The chain employs TRBV7-9 and TRBJ1-3; D might be TRBD1 (5 bases). Germline V gene sequence: CDR1 SEHNR, CDR2 FQNEAQ (reference sequence). The CDR3 consists of 15 residues. With 1 base removed from V and 3 bases from J, the gap between germline ends came to 10 bases. The CDR3: CASSLDGGYGNTIYF. CDR3 coding DNA: TGTGCCAGCAGCTTAGACGGGGGTTATGGAAACACCATATATTTT. The complete variable domain, with remaining parts taken from reference TRBV7-9 and TRBJ1-3, reads DTGVSQNPRHKITKRGQNVTFRCDPISEHNRLYWYRQTLGQGPEFLTYFQNEAQLEKSRLLSDRFSAERPKGSFSTLEIQRTEQGDSAMYLCASSLDGGYGNTIYFGEGSWLTVV.

The chain combines TRBV3-1 (or the pseudogene TRBV3-2) with TRBJ1-1, with D hard to call. The CDR3 runs 14 residues. Trimming left V 5 bases short and J 1 base short, with 11 bases between. The germline V gene has CDR1 LGHDT and CDR2 YNNKEL (reference sequence). The CDR3 bases are TGTGCCAGCAGCACTATATTTGGGAACACTGAAGCTTTCTTT. Its translation: CASSTIFGNTEAFF.

The chain is built from TRBV7-8 and TRBJ1-1; D perhaps matches TRBD1 (6 bases). The V and J ends lost 5 bases and 1 base respectively, with 11 bases between them. The CDR3 is 14 amino acids. Germline-derived CDR1 and CDR2 are SGHVS and FQNEAQ. DNA for the CDR3: TGTGCCAGCAGCGACGAACAGGGGAACACTGAAGCTTTCTTT. It is translated as CASSDEQGNTEAFF.

J is TRBJ2-7 and V is TRBV12-2; the tabulated D call, TRBD2, remains unverified against the DNA. TRBV12-2 is noted as a pseudogene. This CDR3 has 15 amino acids. This chain's CDR3 is CASRFLGPGGYEQYF. The CDR3 DNA is TGTGCAAGTCGCTTCCTGGGCCCGGGGGGGTACGAGCAGTACTTC.